The clone carrying this T cell receptor beta chain was detected only a few times. Its antigen is not known. The junction had 6 bases not matched to a gene; V was cut back by 3 bases and J by 4 bases. The length of the CDR3 is 14 residues. CDR1 and CDR2 from the germline V gene are SGDLS and YYNGEE. These data come from a study of cytomegalovirus exposure and HLA in healthy donors. General study points: Upon later analysis, HLA-associated TCR beta chains proved more clonally expanded than other, equally common chains. Later analysis suggested most CMV-associated TCR beta chains were HLA-restricted.

It was with 60 Vbeta and 13 Jbeta primers that the PCR ran. Sequencing used immunoSEQ multiplex PCR; TCRdb keeps in-frame clones, though not all of them. The table lists about 160,000 clones, approximately 80% of them singletons. The rearrangement links TRBV9 to TRBJ2-7; the match to TRBD2 covers 8 bases. The TCR originated in a man between 50 and 59 years old in good health and CMV-seropositive. The sequencing sample was made of PBMCs. The CDR3 sequence is CASSASGGPYEQYF. CDR3 in DNA: TGTGCCAGCAGCGCCTCGGGGGGGCCTTACGAGCAGTACTTC.